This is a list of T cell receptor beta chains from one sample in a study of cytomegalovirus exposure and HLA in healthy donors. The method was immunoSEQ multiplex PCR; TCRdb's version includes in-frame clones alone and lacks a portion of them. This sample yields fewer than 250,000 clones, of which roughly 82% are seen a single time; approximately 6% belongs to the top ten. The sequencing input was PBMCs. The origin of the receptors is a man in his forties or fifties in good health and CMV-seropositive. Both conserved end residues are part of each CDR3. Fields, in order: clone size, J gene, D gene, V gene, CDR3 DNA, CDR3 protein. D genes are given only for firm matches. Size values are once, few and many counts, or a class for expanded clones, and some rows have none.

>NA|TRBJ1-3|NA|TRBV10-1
TGCGCCAGCCCGAACACCATATATTTT
CASPNTIYF
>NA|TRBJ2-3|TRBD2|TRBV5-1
TGCGCCAGCAGCTTGGGAGGGACCACTAGCGGGAGCACAGATACGCAGTATTTT
CASSLGGTTSGSTDTQYF
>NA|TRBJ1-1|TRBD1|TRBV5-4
TGTGCCAGCAGCTCGACATGGACAGGAGGAACTGAAGCTTTCTTT
CASSSTWTGGTEAFF
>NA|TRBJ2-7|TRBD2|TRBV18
TGTGCCAGCTCACAGACTAGCGGGAGGGTAGATCGAGAGCAGTACTTC
CASSQTSGRVDREQYF
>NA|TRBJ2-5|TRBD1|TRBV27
TGTGCCACCTCCAGGGGGACAGGGATTGTGGAGACCCAGTACTTC
CATSRGTGIVETQYF
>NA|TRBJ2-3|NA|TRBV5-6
TGTGCCAGCAGCTGGGACAAGTCAGATACGCAGTATTTT
CASSWDKSDTQYF
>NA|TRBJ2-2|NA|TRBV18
TGTGCCAGCTCACCTCCGGGAGAAGTGCTGTTTTTT
CASSPPGEVLFF
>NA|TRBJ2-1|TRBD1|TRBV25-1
TGTGCCAGCAGTGCCACAGGGGGTTGGAATGAGCAGTTCTTC
CASSATGGWNEQFF
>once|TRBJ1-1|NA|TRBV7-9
TGTGCCAGCAGCTTCGGGGTTCTGACTGAAGCTTTCTTT
CASSFGVLTEAFF
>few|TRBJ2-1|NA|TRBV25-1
TGTGCCAGCAGTGAATGGGAGAGGTATGAGCAGTTCTTC
CASSEWERYEQFF
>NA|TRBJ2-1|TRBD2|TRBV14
TGTGCCAGCAGCCAAGGTAGCGGGACCTACAATGAGCAGTTCTTC
CASSQGSGTYNEQFF
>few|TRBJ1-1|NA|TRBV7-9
TGTGCCAGCAGCCCACTCGGGGGAACTGAAGCTTTCTTT
CASSPLGGTEAFF